This T cell receptor beta chain was observed in a study of T cell responses to AZD1222 COVID-19 vaccine. CDR1 is SGHTA, CDR2 FQGNSA, per germline. The germline V and J ends were trimmed by 2 bases and 3 bases, with 10 bases remaining between them. The CDR3 runs to 15 residues. On this clone itself: The target antigen is unknown.

Produced via immunoSEQ multiplex PCR; TCRdb's table is partial and in-frame only. The table shows around 110,000 clones, with around nine tenths occurring only once. Points from the study as a whole: Baseline seropositivity characterized only a handful of AZD1222 recipients.

This sequence was found in an adult who received the AZD1222 COVID-19 vaccine. Sequencing used peripheral blood, obtained 28 days after the second AZD1222 dose. This chain uses TRBV7-2 with TRBJ1-4; D remains unclear. The CDR3 DNA follows: TGTGCCAGCAGCTTATTTCAGGCTTCTAATGAAAAACTGTTTTTT. Amino acid sequence: CASSLFQASNEKLFF.